The clone carrying this T cell receptor beta chain appeared a few times. Antigen specificity is unknown. These data are taken from a study of cytomegalovirus exposure and HLA in healthy donors. The wider study: The 650 to 850 first-cohort repertoires and the 95 to 150 validation repertoires shared the same platform, a later analysis reported.

Study results and caveats: The classifier, whose performance was assessed in both the original and validation cohorts, reportedly diagnosed cytomegalovirus status with high specificity and sensitivity.

The CDR3 covers 14 residues. The germline V gene has CDR1 MNHEY and CDR2 SVGAGI. V shed 6 bases and J 7 bases; nucleotides not matched to a gene: 9. Sequencing used immunoSEQ multiplex PCR; TCRdb keeps in-frame clones, though not all of them. The repertoire has 150,000 to 200,000 clones, approximately 90% of them found once; the top ten carry approximately 1.5%. V is TRBV6-5 and J is TRBJ1-5, with 7 bases matching TRBD1. Sequencing was performed on PBMCs. This TCR came from a woman aged 25-40 years in good health and CMV-seronegative. CDR3 nucleotide sequence: TGTGCCAGCAGCAGGGACAGTGGGTCCCAGCCCCAGCATTTT. Encoded protein: CASSRDSGSQPQHF.